Each of the 22 T cell receptor beta chains below was sequenced from the same sample in a study of cytomegalovirus exposure and HLA in healthy donors. The PCR had 60 Vbeta and 13 Jbeta primers. TCRdb's table, derived via immunoSEQ multiplex PCR, lists solely in-frame clones and lacks some. The sample carries about 110,000 clones, 65% to 75% recorded once. The specimen sequenced was PBMCs. Receptor source: a man aged 35-49 years in good health and CMV-seropositive.

Of note for this clone: Compared with germline, one end of the junction differs, possibly owing to a read error. The V call is TRBV11-2, the J call TRBJ2-3; maybe TRBD2 (6 bases). Germline V CDR1 and CDR2: SGHAT, FQNNGV. CDR3 length: 13 amino acids. This CDR3 reads CASSPLTSFGFTF. The CDR3 nucleotides read TGTGCCAGCAGCCCATTGACTAGTTTTGGGTTTACCTTT.

In DNA form, the CDR3 reads TGTGCCAGCAGTTTATTCAGGTCAACTAATGAAAAACTGTTTTTT. It translates to CASSLFRSTNEKLFF. This chain links TRBV28 with TRBJ1-4, with unresolved D. This CDR3 region has 15 residues. V lost 1 base to trimming and J lost 0 bases, with 6 bases between them. Germline lookup yields CDR1 MDHEN and CDR2 SYDVKM.

This clone has a handful of counts. The chain has TRBV7-2 and TRBJ1-1; 8 bases fit TRBD1. The CDR3 loop spans 14 amino acids. The germline CDR1 and CDR2 sequences are SGHTA and FQGNSA. The J segment lost 0 bases and the V segment lost 5 bases, leaving 2 bases of the junction unmatched. In nucleotides, the CDR3 is TGTGCCAGCAGCGGACAGGGTTTGAACACTGAAGCTTTCTTT. This codes for CASSGQGLNTEAFF.

On this clone itself: The junction departs from the called germline gene at one end, perhaps through a read error. This chain uses TRBV7-8 with TRBJ2-5, with TRBD1 matching over 8 bases. The CDR3 contains 16 residues. CDR1 is SGHVS, CDR2 FQNEAQ, per germline. CDR3 sequence reads: CAGSPGQGSAQETQYF. The CDR3, as DNA: TGTGCCGGCAGCCCCGGACAGGGCTCGGCCCAAGAGACCCAGTACTTC.

This clone ranks as medium-sized (0.01 to 0.1%). CDR3 region: CASSGQGTNEKLFF. In nucleotides, the CDR3 is TGCGCCAGCAGCGGACAGGGCACTAATGAAAAACTGTTTTTT. This rearrangement joins TRBV10-2 to TRBJ1-4; 8 bases agree with TRBD1. Trimming took 6 bases from V and 2 from J; bases not matched to a gene: 2. This CDR3 region has 14 residues. Germline assignment: CDR1 WSHSY and CDR2 SAAADI.

This clone was counted between two and nine times. The gene calls are TRBV27 and TRBJ1-1; 9 bases map to TRBD1. Germline CDR1 and CDR2: MNHEY and SMNVEV (reference sequence). The CDR3 length is 14 residues. V shed 8 bases, J shed 4 bases, and the junction held 8 bases outside the gene matches. CDR3 region: CASGTGRETTEAFF. The CDR3 DNA follows: TGTGCCAGCGGGACAGGGAGGGAAACCACTGAAGCTTTCTTT.

The rearrangement joins TRBV11-2 to TRBJ2-3; D may be TRBD2 (6 bases). CDR3 length equals 14 residues. Germline-derived CDR1 and CDR2 are SGHAT and FQNNGV. Trimming removed 8 bases from V and 0 bases from J, with 12 bases in between. DNA for the CDR3: TGTGCCAGCGGCCGGGACTCTAGCACAGATACGCAGTATTTT. It yields the protein CASGRDSSTDTQYF.

The V and J genes are TRBV7-9 and TRBJ2-2, with D hard to call. The V gene lost 2 bases and the J gene lost 3 bases, with 7 bases spanning the gap. Germline V gene data show CDR1 as SEHNR and CDR2 as FQNEAQ (reference sequence). CDR3 length: 14 residues. CDR3 DNA sequence: TGTGCCAGCAGCTTACGGTTTGACACCGGGGAGCTGTTTTTT. Its translation is CASSLRFDTGELFF.

This rearrangement joins TRBV2 to TRBJ2-7; D perhaps matches TRBD1 (5 bases). V dropped 9 bases and J dropped 0 bases, with 18 bases sitting between them. This CDR3 is 15 amino acids long. CDR1 is SNHLY and CDR2 is FYNNEI in the germline V gene. Written as DNA, the CDR3 is TGTGCCAGGCAGATCCTAGACAGATCCTCCTACGAGCAGTACTTC. It codes for CARQILDRSSYEQYF.

This clone has more than one count but fewer than ten. This chain joins TRBV6-1 and TRBJ1-1, with 9 bases matching TRBD1. Losses at the gene ends were 8 bases for V and 6 bases for J; bases not matched to a gene: 10. Germline V lookup: CDR1 MNHNS, CDR2 SASEGT. The CDR3 length is 14 residues. The CDR3 protein is CASGSGTGKSEAFF. The CDR3 bases are TGTGCCAGCGGCTCCGGGACAGGGAAGTCTGAAGCTTTCTTT.

This clone has only a few counts. This rearrangement joins TRBV19 to TRBJ2-7; TRBD1 matches at 7 bases. J was trimmed by 0 bases and V by 5 bases; bases with no gene match: 4. Germline V CDR1 and CDR2: LNHDA, SQIVND (reference sequence). CDR3 length: 14 residues. DNA of the CDR3: TGTGCCAGTAGTCTAGGGGACAGCTCCTACGAGCAGTACTTC. It specifies CASSLGDSSYEQYF.

The chain carries TRBV10-3 and TRBJ2-1, with no clear D. Trimming removed 8 bases at V and 8 bases at J, with 10 bases between. Germline values: CDR1 ENHRY, CDR2 SYGVKD. The CDR3 contains 11 residues. CDR3 in DNA: TGTGCCATCGGCCAGGTGGATGAGCAGTTCTTC. Amino acid sequence: CAIGQVDEQFF.

The chain is built from TRBV7-9 and TRBJ1-1, with TRBD1 as a possible D gene (6 bases). V dropped 5 bases and J dropped 4 bases, with 11 bases sitting between them. Germline CDR1 reads SEHNR; CDR2 reads FQNEAQ (reference sequence). This CDR3 is built from 13 residues. CDR3 loop: CASSPVGATEAFF. The CDR3 DNA is TGTGCCAGCAGCCCAGTGGGGGCCACTGAAGCTTTCTTT. The full variable domain, in which reference TRBV7-9 and TRBJ1-1 provide the parts outside the CDR3, is DTGVSQNPRHKITKRGQNVTFRCDPISEHNRLYWYRQTLGQGPEFLTYFQNEAQLEKSRLLSDRFSAERPKGSFSTLEIQRTEQGDSAMYLCASSPVGATEAFFGQGTRLTVV.

The V call is TRBV6-5, the J call TRBJ1-4; D is perhaps TRBD1 (6 bases). Germline values: CDR1 MNHEY, CDR2 SVGAGI. The CDR3 covers 13 residues. V lost 6 bases to trimming and J lost 4 bases, with 9 bases between them. CDR3: CASRDSLNEKLFF. Written as DNA, the CDR3 is TGTGCCAGCAGGGACAGCCTTAATGAAAAACTGTTTTTT.

This clone was counted a few times. V usage is TRBV15 and J usage is TRBJ2-5; D might be TRBD1 (6 bases). Germline V CDR1 and CDR2: LNHNV, YYDKDF (reference sequence). V was pared by 3 bases and J by 3 bases, with 8 bases between. This CDR3 contains 13 residues. The CDR3 bases are TGTGCCACCAGCAGGGACAGAAAAGAGACCCAGTACTTC. It encodes CATSRDRKETQYF.

J is TRBJ2-7 and V is TRBV5-6, with TRBD2 matching 11 bases. V lost 4 bases to trimming and J lost 2 bases; unmatched junction nucleotides: 2. The germline V gene encodes CDR1 SGHDT and CDR2 YYEEEE. This CDR3 region has 14 residues. The CDR3, as DNA: TGTGCCAGCAGCCCGGGACTAGCGGCCTACGAGCAGTACTTC. This encodes CASSPGLAAYEQYF.

This clone occurred once. The V and J genes are TRBV2 and TRBJ2-1, with 11 bases lining up with TRBD2. The V gene end was trimmed by 5 bases and the J gene end by 3 bases; junction bases not matched to a gene: 6. Germline V gene sequence: CDR1 SNHLY, CDR2 FYNNEI. The CDR3 runs to 16 residues. For the CDR3, the DNA is TGTGCCAGCAGTAGACGACTAGCGGGGATCTACAATGAGCAGTTCTTC. It is translated as CASSRRLAGIYNEQFF.

The chain links TRBV6-1 to TRBJ2-2; possible D gene TRBD1, 5 bases. Germline CDR1 and CDR2: MNHNS and SASEGT. Trimming took 4 bases from V and 7 from J, leaving 10 bases between them. The CDR3 has 13 amino acids. The CDR3 loop is CASSVQGDGELFF. The CDR3 DNA sequence: TGTGCCAGCAGTGTTCAGGGTGACGGGGAGCTGTTTTTT.

The J gene is TRBJ2-2, the V gene TRBV7-9, with a tentative D call TRBD2 (6 bases). Germline V CDR1 and CDR2: SEHNR, FQNEAQ (reference sequence). This CDR3 is built from 15 residues. V lost 5 bases to trimming and J lost 7 bases, with 17 bases between them. CDR3: CASSPGGSYGGELFF. The CDR3 coding sequence is TGTGCCAGCAGCCCCGGAGGGAGTTACGGCGGGGAGCTGTTTTTT.

The chain has TRBV18 and TRBJ2-3; no clear D gene. This CDR3 comprises 13 residues. Germline CDR1 is KGHSH and CDR2 is LQKENI. Trimming stripped 6 bases from V and 8 bases from J, with 15 bases between. This CDR3 reads CASSPGFDLTQYF. The CDR3, as DNA: TGTGCCAGCTCCCCCGGGTTCGACCTTACGCAGTATTTT.

The chain employs TRBV6-1 and TRBJ2-3, with D tentatively TRBD2 (6 bases). Deletions cut 2 bases from V and 0 bases from J, with 15 bases between. Germline V lookup: CDR1 MNHNS, CDR2 SASEGT. CDR3 length: 17 amino acids. CDR3 region: CASSELPGLSSTDTQYF. The CDR3 DNA reads as TGTGCCAGCAGTGAACTCCCCGGACTAAGTAGCACAGATACGCAGTATTTT.

This clone was seen only a few times. The CDR3 loop reads CASSPQGTGIFYEQYF. The CDR3, as DNA: TGTGCCAGTAGCCCGCAGGGGACAGGGATCTTCTACGAGCAGTACTTC. V is TRBV19 and J is TRBJ2-7, with TRBD1 identical over 9 bases. V gave up 6 bases and J gave up 3 bases; unmatched junction bases: 12. The V gene's germline CDR1 is LNHDA and CDR2 SQIVND (reference sequence). The CDR3 has 16 amino acids.